This T cell receptor beta chain is drawn from a study of blood T cell repertoires in COVID-19. At the level of the study: Both acute and convalescent COVID-19 samples were obtained from the United States, Italy and Spain.

Participant ages covered roughly 18 to 89 years across 24 US areas. Germline assignment: CDR1 MNHNS and CDR2 SASEGT. This CDR3 has 14 residues. The J segment lost 0 bases and the V segment lost 3 bases, leaving 2 bases of the junction unmatched. Assay used: immunoSEQ multiplex PCR; TCRdb lists only in-frame clones, some missing. The sample holds about 250,000 clones, approximately 85% seen once. The sample consisted of PBMCs or T cells enriched from blood (not recorded which). This receptor was taken from a woman between 45 and 65 years old with acute COVID-19. This sequence joins TRBV6-1 and TRBJ2-7; 7 bases map to TRBD1. CDR3 sequence: CASSDRDSSYEQYF. CDR3 DNA: TGTGCCAGCAGTGACCGGGACAGCTCCTACGAGCAGTACTTC.